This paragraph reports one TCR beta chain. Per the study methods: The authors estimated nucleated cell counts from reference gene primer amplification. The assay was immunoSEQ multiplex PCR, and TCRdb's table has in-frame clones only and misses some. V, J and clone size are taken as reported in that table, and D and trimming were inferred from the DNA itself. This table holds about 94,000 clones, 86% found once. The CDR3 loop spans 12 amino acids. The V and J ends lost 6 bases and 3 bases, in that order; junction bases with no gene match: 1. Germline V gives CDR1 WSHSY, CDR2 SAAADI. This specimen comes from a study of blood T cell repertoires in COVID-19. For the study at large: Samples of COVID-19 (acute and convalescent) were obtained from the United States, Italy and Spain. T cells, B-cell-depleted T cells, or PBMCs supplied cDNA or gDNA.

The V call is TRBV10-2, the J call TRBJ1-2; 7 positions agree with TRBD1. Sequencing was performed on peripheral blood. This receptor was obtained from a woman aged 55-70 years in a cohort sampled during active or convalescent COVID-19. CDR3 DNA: TGCGCCAGCAGCGGGACAGACTATGGCTACACCTTC. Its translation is CASSGTDYGYTF.